These T cell receptor beta chains were read from a single sample in a study of beta chain features in type 1 diabetes. The data were produced by immunoSEQ multiplex PCR, yet TCRdb's version contains in-frame clones alone and is incomplete. Here the sample spans about 250,000 clones, around 9.9% being singletons. Input material: naive CD4+ T cells from blood. These receptors were collected from a man aged 25-45 years with type 1 diabetes. Both conserved end residues are part of each CDR3. A D gene is named only where the DNA matches it firmly. The size of a clone is reported for some rows only, either as once, few or many, or as a class for expanded clones.

d_gene: TRBD1; j_gene: TRBJ1-2; abundance: few; v_gene: TRBV4-3; CDR3nt: TGCGCCAGCAGCCAAGATCCTACAGGGGGCAGCTATGGCTACACCTTC; CDR3aa: CASSQDPTGGSYGYTF
d_gene: -; j_gene: TRBJ2-7; abundance: -; v_gene: TRBV27; CDR3nt: TGTGCCAGCAGTCCCGGGAGGGGGCTCGAGCAGTACTTC; CDR3aa: CASSPGRGLEQYF
d_gene: -; j_gene: TRBJ2-1; abundance: few; v_gene: TRBV4-1; CDR3nt: TGCGCCAGCAGCCAAGATAGGGGCAGGTCCCAATCCAAGTTCTTC; CDR3aa: CASSQDRGRSQSKFF
d_gene: -; j_gene: TRBJ1-5; abundance: few; v_gene: TRBV2; CDR3nt: TGTGCCAGCAGTGAAGGGACTCTCGGGTACTCCCAGCATTTT; CDR3aa: CASSEGTLGYSQHF
d_gene: TRBD2; j_gene: TRBJ2-1; abundance: few; v_gene: TRBV2; CDR3nt: TGTGCCAGCAGAGCCGGGGGGTCTTACAATGAGCAGTTCTTC; CDR3aa: CASRAGGSYNEQFF
d_gene: TRBD1; j_gene: TRBJ2-3; abundance: few; v_gene: TRBV2; CDR3nt: TGTGCCAGCAGATCACAGGGGCGGGATACGCAGTATTTT; CDR3aa: CASRSQGRDTQYF
d_gene: -; j_gene: TRBJ2-4; abundance: few; v_gene: TRBV29-1; CDR3nt: TGCAGCGTGCAGGGAACCAAAAACATTCAGTACTTC; CDR3aa: CSVQGTKNIQYF
d_gene: -; j_gene: TRBJ2-2; abundance: -; v_gene: TRBV9; CDR3nt: TGTGCCAGCAGCGTTGGGGCAGGGATGAACACCGGGGAGCTGTTTTTT; CDR3aa: CASSVGAGMNTGELFF
d_gene: -; j_gene: TRBJ2-3; abundance: -; v_gene: TRBV4-2; CDR3nt: TGTGCCAGCAGCCAAGATGTAGGGGGGGGCACAGATACGCAGTATTTT; CDR3aa: CASSQDVGGGTDTQYF
d_gene: -; j_gene: TRBJ2-7; abundance: few; v_gene: TRBV19; CDR3nt: TGTGCCAGTAGTATCACGGGGGGCCCCTACGAGCAGTACTTC; CDR3aa: CASSITGGPYEQYF
d_gene: -; j_gene: TRBJ2-3; abundance: -; v_gene: TRBV11-2; CDR3nt: TGTGCCAGCAGCTTAGACCCGACTGGCGCAGATACGCAGTATTTT; CDR3aa: CASSLDPTGADTQYF
d_gene: -; j_gene: TRBJ1-1; abundance: few; v_gene: TRBV5-1; CDR3nt: TGCGCCAGCAGCCCAACGGGGAACACTGAAGCTTTCTTT; CDR3aa: CASSPTGNTEAFF
d_gene: -; j_gene: TRBJ1-2; abundance: few; v_gene: TRBV2; CDR3nt: TGTGCCAGCAGTGAACAGGGCAGTGCCTATGGCTACACCTTC; CDR3aa: CASSEQGSAYGYTF
d_gene: -; j_gene: TRBJ2-7; abundance: -; v_gene: TRBV21-1; CDR3nt: TGTGCCAGCAGCAAAGCTCCAAGGGCCGGGACAGGTCAATTCTACGAGCAGTACTTC; CDR3aa: CASSKAPRAGTGQFYEQYF